Listed here is a single T cell receptor beta chain. The source of the sample is a study of patients and donors after allogeneic stem cell transplantation. Using its own MiXCR run on the RT-PCR reads, TCRdb lists one record per CDR3 protein. The sample records 400,000 to 500,000 distinct CDR3 sequences, 16% being singletons. The CDR3 runs to 17 residues. Germline CDR1 and CDR2: SQVTM and ANQGSEA. The J segment lost 1 base and the V segment lost 4 bases, leaving 11 bases of the junction unmatched. The rearrangement links TRBV29-1 to TRBJ2-3; 10 bases fit TRBD2. What was sequenced was blood, either unsorted or a sorted T cell fraction (not recorded which). The receptor was derived from a human donor who was either an allogeneic HSCT recipient or a stem cell or donor lymphocyte infusion donor (not recorded which). It is not recorded whose cells these are; they may come from a transplant donor. In nucleotides, the CDR3 is TGCAGCGTTGTAATAGCGGGAGGCGTCCGAGGCACAGATACGCAGTATTTT. This sequence encodes CSVVIAGGVRGTDTQYF.